A single sample is the source of the 12 T cell receptor beta chains below, sequenced in a study of blood T cell repertoires in COVID-19. Repertoires were generated with immunoSEQ multiplex PCR, while TCRdb's copy carries only in-frame clones and drops some. The data hold nearly 250,000 clones, with about 87% observed a single time. The sequencing input was PBMCs or T cells enriched from blood (not recorded which). Receptor source: a middle-aged man who had been exposed to COVID-19.

The V call is TRBV3-1 (or the pseudogene TRBV3-2), the J call TRBJ1-5; 7 positions agree with TRBD1. CDR3 length equals 13 residues. From germline, CDR1 is LGHDT and CDR2 YNNKEL (reference sequence). V shed 3 bases and J 5 bases; nucleotides not matched to a gene: 1. The CDR3 protein is CASSQTGYQPQHF. For the CDR3, the DNA is TGTGCCAGCAGCCAGACAGGGTATCAGCCCCAGCATTTT.

This chain uses TRBV10-3 with TRBJ2-3; TRBD2 is a possible D gene (6 bases). This CDR3 is 13 amino acids long. Trimming cost V 6 bases and J 4 bases, with 11 bases left between them. Germline CDR1 reads ENHRY; CDR2 reads SYGVKD. The DNA of the CDR3 is TGTGCCATCAGCGACGGGGACTCAGATACGCAGTATTTT. Protein product: CAISDGDSDTQYF.

V is TRBV5-6 and J is TRBJ2-7; 7 bases are a match to TRBD1. The germline gives CDR1 SGHDT, CDR2 YYEEEE. V shed 4 bases and J 3 bases; nucleotides not matched to a gene: 10. CDR3 length equals 15 residues. CDR3 loop: CASSETGTELYEQYV. The CDR3, as DNA: TGTGCCAGCAGCGAAACAGGGACAGAGCTCTACGAGCAGTACGTC.

This clone has a single count. The chain employs TRBV6-4 and TRBJ2-1, with D maybe TRBD2 (5 bases). Trimming stripped 2 bases from V and 7 bases from J, with 18 bases between. The CDR3 has 16 amino acids. The germline CDR1 and CDR2 sequences are MRHNA and SNTAGT. In DNA form, the CDR3 reads TGTGCCAGCAGTGACGGAGCTAGCCCGGCGGTAAATGAGCAGTTCTTC. The encoded protein is CASSDGASPAVNEQFF.

The chain employs TRBV5-1 and TRBJ1-2; 9 bases map to TRBD1. The germline V gene encodes CDR1 SGHRS and CDR2 YFSETQ. This CDR3 is built from 13 residues. Germline trimming cut 5 bases from V and 6 bases from J; bases unmatched to any gene: 5. The CDR3 here is CASRGDRVHGYTF. The CDR3 DNA is TGCGCCAGCAGGGGGGACAGGGTTCATGGCTACACCTTC.

The chain uses TRBV11-2 and TRBJ2-7, with D perhaps TRBD1 (6 bases). This CDR3 comprises 15 residues. The ends were cut back, 5 bases at V and 2 bases at J, with 16 bases in the middle. From germline, CDR1 is SGHAT and CDR2 FQNNGV. DNA for the CDR3: TGTGCCAGCAGCCAATCAGGGGTGGGAGCCTACGAGCAGTACGTC. This translates into CASSQSGVGAYEQYV.

The genes are TRBV10-1 and TRBJ2-1; 8 nucleotides line up with TRBD2. CDR1 and CDR2 (germline): WNHNN, SYGVQD (reference sequence). The CDR3 has 13 residues. The ends lost 5 bases at V and 7 bases at J; junction bases unmatched: 4. The CDR3 DNA sequence: TGCGCCAGCAGTAGCGGGAGTACGAATGAGCAGTTCTTC. Encoded protein: CASSSGSTNEQFF.

The chain couples TRBV6-5 to TRBJ2-7; TRBD2 matches 10 bases. CDR3 size: 14 residues. Germline V lookup: CDR1 MNHEY, CDR2 SVGAGI. J gave up 1 base and V 8 bases, and 5 bases lay outside the gene matches. In DNA, the CDR3 is TGTGCCAGCGGATTAGCGGGAGGTTCCTACGAGCAGTACGTC. It specifies CASGLAGGSYEQYV.

The chain links TRBV25-1 to TRBJ1-3, with D perhaps TRBD1 (5 bases). Trimming cost V 5 bases and J 10 bases, with 15 bases left between them. CDR3 size: 13 residues. CDR1 is MGHDK, CDR2 SYGVNS, per germline. In DNA, the CDR3 is TGTGCCAGCAGTTGGGGCGGCCTAGGGACCATATATTTT. Translating it yields CASSWGGLGTIYF.

The chain is built from TRBV30 and TRBJ2-3, with a tentative D call TRBD2 (6 bases). CDR1 and CDR2 (germline): GTSNPN, SVGIG (reference sequence). V was trimmed by 4 bases and J by 4 bases, leaving 12 bases between them. The CDR3 totals 13 residues. The CDR3 loop reads CAWTGRYADTQYF. The CDR3 nucleotides are TGTGCCTGGACAGGGAGGTATGCAGATACGCAGTATTTT.

The chain carries TRBV6-1 and TRBJ2-7; TRBD1 agrees at 7 bases. After removal of 4 bases from V and 0 bases from J, the junction contained 9 bases not matched to a gene. The CDR3 sequence is 16 residues long. Germline CDR1 is MNHNS and CDR2 is SASEGT. The CDR3 is CASSAHPGQSSYEQYV. The DNA of the CDR3 is TGTGCCAGCAGTGCACATCCGGGACAGAGCTCCTACGAGCAGTACGTC.

In its sample, this clone was seen once. This chain connects TRBV5-4 to TRBJ1-4, with 7 bases lining up with TRBD1. V lost 5 bases, J lost 4 bases, and 5 bases stayed unmatched. The germline CDR1 and CDR2 sequences are SGHNT and YYREEE (reference sequence). This CDR3 contains 14 residues. CDR3 sequence: CASRPDRDNEKLFF. The CDR3 region has the DNA TGTGCCAGCAGACCTGACAGGGATAATGAAAAACTGTTTTTT.